The entry below gives a single T cell receptor beta chain sequence along with its context. Its antigen is not identified. This sample was included in a study of blood T cells in healthy people across ages. The study's findings and limits: Unsorted PBMCs ruled out conclusive naive versus antigen-experienced comparison. Age advanced and TCR beta diversity per million T cells fell, roughly linearly. Underestimates were what the diversity estimates from one million T cells were considered to be.

A second PCR, run for roughly 7 to 12 cycles, used a sample-barcoded 5' primer plus a J-beta primer mix. One entry per CDR3 protein results from TCRdb running MiXCR on the 5' RACE reads. The repertoire includes some 1.5 million distinct CDR3 sequences, roughly 43% of them detected once, and about 4% sits in the top ten. Unmatched junction bases numbered 7, after V lost 0 bases and J lost 4 bases. The length of the CDR3 is 17 residues. Germline CDR1 and CDR2: LGHNA and YSLEER. What was sequenced was blood. This sequence joins TRBV4-3 and TRBJ2-3, with TRBD2 matching 10 bases. The sequence derives from a woman aged 18-29 years in good health. Here the CDR3 DNA reads TGCGCCAGCAGCCAAGATGTAGCGGGGGGTAGCGCAGATACGCAGTATTTT. Its translation is CASSQDVAGGSADTQYF.